This record covers a single TCR beta chain. The method was immunoSEQ multiplex PCR; TCRdb's version includes in-frame clones alone and lacks a portion of them. The sample has tens of thousands of clones; approximately 86% are singletons. The CDR3 runs to 15 residues. The V gene lost 6 bases and the J gene lost 0 bases, with 11 bases spanning the gap. Germline V gene sequence: CDR1 MNHEY, CDR2 SVGAGI. The sample originates from a study of blood T cell repertoires in COVID-19. Study information: COVID-19 samples, acute and convalescent, were from the United States, Italy and Spain.

The chain combines TRBV6-5 with TRBJ2-2; D might be TRBD2 (6 bases). Material: peripheral blood. The TCR comes from a human donor in a cohort sampled during active COVID-19. The CDR3 here is CASSGGSANTGELFF. The CDR3 coding sequence is TGTGCCAGCAGCGGGGGTTCCGCGAACACCGGGGAGCTGTTTTTT.